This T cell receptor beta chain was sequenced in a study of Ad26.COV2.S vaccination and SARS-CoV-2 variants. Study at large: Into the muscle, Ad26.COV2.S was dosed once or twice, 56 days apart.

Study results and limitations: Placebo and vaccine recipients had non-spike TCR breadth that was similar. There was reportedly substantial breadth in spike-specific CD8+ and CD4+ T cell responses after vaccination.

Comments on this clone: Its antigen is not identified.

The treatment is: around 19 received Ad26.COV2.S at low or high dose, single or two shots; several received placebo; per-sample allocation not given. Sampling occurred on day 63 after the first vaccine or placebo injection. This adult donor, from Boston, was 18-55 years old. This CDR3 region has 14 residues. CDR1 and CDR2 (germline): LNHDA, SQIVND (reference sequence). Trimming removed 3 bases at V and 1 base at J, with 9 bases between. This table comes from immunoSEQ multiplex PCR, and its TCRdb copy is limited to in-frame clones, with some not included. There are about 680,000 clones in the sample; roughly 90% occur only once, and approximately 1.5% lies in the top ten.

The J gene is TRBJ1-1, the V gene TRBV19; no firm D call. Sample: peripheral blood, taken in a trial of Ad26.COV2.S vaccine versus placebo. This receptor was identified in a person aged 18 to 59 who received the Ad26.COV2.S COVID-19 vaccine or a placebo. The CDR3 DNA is TGTGCCAGTAGTATGCTACACGCGAACACTGAAGCTTTCTTT. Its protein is CASSMLHANTEAFF.